One T cell receptor beta chain is described in this entry. No cognate antigen has been identified for it. Base qualities are not provided; no much larger clone lies one nucleotide away. Ends trimmed: V by 3 bases, J by 4 bases; bases unmatched to a gene: 5. CDR1 and CDR2, per the germline V gene (reference sequence), are LNHDA and SQIVND. From its cysteine to its phenylalanine, the CDR3 spans 15 amino acids. Here the CDR3 DNA is all that survives: 45 bases in frame from base 1. The library was built by means of the immunoSEQ multiplex PCR assay. For the multiplex PCR, a mixture combining 60 forward primers for TCR Vbeta segments and 13 reverse primers for TCR Jbeta segments was used. The CDR3 region of rearranged TCR beta genes was amplified from genomic DNA by a multiplex PCR assay. The amplified TCR beta libraries were sequenced on the Illumina HiSeq System as 87-base-pair reads. In the source study's methods: A later analysis tallied roughly 78 million unique TCR beta chains across the 666 repertoires, and about 12 million of those chains were shared by two or more donors. A nearest-neighbor algorithm error-corrected the raw reads and collapsed the reads into unique sequences, merging closely related sequences to remove PCR and sequencing errors. To assign V, D and J gene segments, CDR3 sequences were aligned to IMGT reference sequences. For a sequence to be retained, a match of at least six nucleotides to both a V gene segment and a J gene segment was required. A rearrangement counted as productive if the CDR3 had no stop codons and remained in frame with V and J, and every other rearrangement counted as non-productive. CDR3 was defined by IMGT convention, running from the second conserved V-encoded cysteine to the conserved J-encoded phenylalanine. In an earlier analysis of around 640 of the donors, sequences lacking an unambiguous match to a single V gene segment were excluded. An earlier analysis of a few hundred of the donors classified V segments as functional when productive rearrangements were above 56.7% and as segregating when the standard deviation between donors was above 5%. A statistical classification framework was built to diagnose cytomegalovirus status from the catalog of TCR beta chain sequences. A later analysis assigned V and J genes by comparing TCR nucleotide sequences with IMGT/GENE-DB human TR gene sequences. The TCRdist pipeline was used in a later analysis to assign CDR3 sequences and most-parsimonious VDJ recombination scenarios. In a later analysis, every TCR beta chain was defined by the combination of its CDR3 amino acid sequence and its V-gene family, and reads without a unique V-gene family were dropped. A later analysis removed 592 highly shared, low-generation-probability nucleotide sequences to deal with suspected cross-contamination and a sequencing artifact. In a later analysis, a clonal expansion index for each public chain was calculated from normalized within-repertoire ranks of inferred template counts. In a later analysis, generation probabilities were computed with a VDJ recombination model fitted to out-of-frame rearrangements, and the resulting probabilities were checked against IGoR. Hypergeometric tests were used in a later analysis to score TCR-TCR, TCR-HLA and TCR-CMV co-occurrence, with a repertoire-size bias correction applied to the TCR pairs. A later analysis estimated false discovery rates by permuting HLA or CMV assignments 20 times. In a later analysis, co-occurring TCRs were grouped using DBSCAN, with TCRdist sequence similarity added in when clustering inside HLA-allele-positive subsets. For co-occurrence clustering, repertoires with fewer than 30,000 or more than 120,000 public chains were excluded, along with four or five repertoires with anomalous nucleotide sharing. The table comes from immuneACCESS by way of TCRdb, which keeps in-frame sequences with V and J called. Part of the clones is missing from these tables; in studies checked, under half for an unresolved V gene and the rest for unknown reasons. V and J calls and clone size are those listed in that table; D and trimming were worked out from the DNA. This sample gives roughly 150,000 clones in total; around three quarters of them show up just once. The ten top clones hold 2.1% of the sample.

This record comes from a study of cytomegalovirus exposure and HLA in healthy donors (dated by TCRdb to about 2017). Context from the whole study: In an earlier analysis of 587 of the donors, 250 to 350 Gb of sequence data and approximately 120 million unique TCR beta sequences from 150 million to 200 million T cells were reported. Approximately 310 gigabases of sequencing data and 78 million or so unique TCR sequences were included in an early release covering several hundred HLA-typed donors. Of the approximately 400 genotyped donors, 75% to 85% were placed in the genetic ancestry cluster associated with self-reported Caucasian donors. The study aimed to test whether signatures of past pathogen exposure could be identified by cataloging public T cell receptors. The T cell repertoires of around 730 subjects were profiled by immunosequencing and related to cytomegalovirus serostatus. In addition to the first cohort of about 650 subjects, a separate validation cohort of over 90 different subjects was used. The study combined high-throughput TCR immunosequencing, statistical association of individual TCRs with disease status, and machine learning to predict cytomegalovirus infection status. In a later analysis, previously published TCR beta repertoires from some 640 donors were re-analyzed and high-resolution HLA genotyping was added so that TCR occurrence patterns could be studied. Rather than drawing on any new phenotypic data, the later analysis identified candidate immune exposures from TCR beta sequences and the way those sequences occurred across donors. In an earlier analysis of about 590 of the donors, high-throughput TCR beta sequencing was used to judge whether each TCR beta V gene segment behaved as functional or pseudogenic. Alongside the repertoire data, information on donor age, sex, ethnicity and CMV serostatus was compiled. A later genetic analysis took genome-wide SNP genotypes for about 55% of the 666 donors and used that subset as a discovery cohort. All discovery cohort repertoires had been generated using a single sequencing platform. HLA typing covered class I and class II loci at four-digit resolution. The number of typed donors differed by locus: roughly 620-640 for A, B, C, DRB1 and DQB1; 500 to 550 for DQA1; 606 for DPA1; and around 470 for DPB1. Several DR-DQ haplotypes were treated as single units for association and clustering because of strong linkage in the cohort. Among some 400 genotyped donors of the cohort, an average of roughly 230,000 unique TCR beta nucleotide sequences was sequenced per donor, of which about 19% were non-productive.

The cohort was made up of about 610 healthy bone marrow donors. At the time of sampling, all cohort members were nominally healthy, though unrecorded immune exposures were likely present. The donor tested CMV seropositive and was one of the 289 seropositive cohort members. Each donor provided a peripheral blood sample, and peripheral blood mononuclear cells were used for TCR beta sequencing. Genomic DNA was extracted from the blood cell samples with the Qiagen DNeasy Blood Extraction Kit. Summary of the overall study and its limitations: A later genetic analysis reported fewer N-insertions in productive TCRs among donors in an Asian-associated ancestry cluster than the roughly 670-donor mean. Sequencing depth was assumed to be roughly uniform across donors in the presence/absence analyses, though that assumption may not hold. A later analysis found that most CMV-associated TCR beta chains appeared HLA-restricted, with HLA associations seemingly driven largely by CMV exposure. An earlier analysis of 587 of the donors showed that most TCR beta V segments appeared in productive rearrangements either about 87% or about 30% of the time, which broadly matched IMGT annotations. A total of 164 TCR beta chains were listed by the study as associated with cytomegalovirus. The earlier analysis of some 540 of the donors excluded 15 to 20 rarely observed V segments, including chromosome 9 orphons, because counts were too low. HLA typing was unavailable for some donors at each locus, so association tests used only the typed subset. Linkage disequilibrium might explain the correlated functional status among segregating V segments, but an unknown experimental factor could not be excluded. A cluster of highly shared sequence variants was judged likely to represent a technical artifact of the sequencing pipeline. This cohort had only TCR beta chains sequenced, and the lack of alpha or paired-chain data limited which features could be detected. Most TCR sequences were observed very rarely across donors, whereas some public TCRs were present in many individuals. When HLA alleles, especially DR and DQ, strongly co-occurred, TCR associations were difficult to assign to individual alleles. Some IMGT-functional V segments, including TRBV6-2 and TRBV6-3, could not be told apart with the 87-base-pair reads, so those segments were excluded. In a later analysis, 16,951 TCR beta sequences were associated with specific HLA alleles at a false discovery rate of 0.05. An association between a missense DCLRE1C variant and V-gene and J-gene trimming of TCR beta chains was found in a later genetic analysis and replicated in an independent cohort. Cytomegalovirus status was reported to be diagnosed by the classifier with high specificity and sensitivity in both the original and validation cohorts. According to a later analysis, TCR association rates differed among HLA loci, with DRB1 alleles showing the most associated TCRs and HLA-C alleles showing the fewest. The authors suggested that the approach could potentially be extended to other disease states and immunological phenotypes. For the cohort, immune exposure information was limited to CMV serostatus. According to a later analysis, parvovirus B19, influenza, CMV and Epstein-Barr virus appeared linked to several top co-occurrence clusters. In a later analysis, HLA-associated TCR beta chains showed more clonal expansion and lower generation probabilities than non-associated chains that were equally common. A further reported finding was that TCR beta sequences accurately predicted the HLA-A and HLA-B alleles for most subjects in the first cohort. In vitro tests confirmed that three of the cytomegalovirus-associated TCR beta chains recognize cytomegalovirus antigens.

The chain is assembled from TRBV19 and TRBJ2-1; 8 of the junction bases match TRBD2. This receptor was obtained from a woman between 55 and 75 years old in good health and CMV-seropositive. Sequenced input: PBMCs. The DNA reads as follows: TGTGCCAGTAGTATCGGTAGCGGGGTGTACAATGAGCAGTTCTTC. Translated, this is CASSIGSGVYNEQFF.